The present T cell receptor (beta chain) was sequenced within a study of blood T cell repertoires in COVID-19. Measured with immunoSEQ multiplex PCR; TCRdb has only the in-frame clones, and not every one. Of more than 300,000 clones in the sample, roughly 86% are singletons; the top ten hold about 10%. CDR3 size: 12 residues. In germline, CDR1 is MNHEY, CDR2 SVGAGI. The ends were cut back, 7 bases at V and 10 bases at J, with 14 bases in the middle. This clone is labeled as medium-sized. Sequences were obtained from peripheral blood. This TCR was recovered from a woman in her thirties with COVID-19, enrolled during active disease. V gene TRBV6-5 combines with J gene TRBJ2-1, with D possibly TRBD1 on 5 matching bases. DNA of the CDR3: TGTGCCAGCAAAAAGGGGCTTCGGGAGCAGTTCTTC. Its protein product is CASKKGLREQFF.